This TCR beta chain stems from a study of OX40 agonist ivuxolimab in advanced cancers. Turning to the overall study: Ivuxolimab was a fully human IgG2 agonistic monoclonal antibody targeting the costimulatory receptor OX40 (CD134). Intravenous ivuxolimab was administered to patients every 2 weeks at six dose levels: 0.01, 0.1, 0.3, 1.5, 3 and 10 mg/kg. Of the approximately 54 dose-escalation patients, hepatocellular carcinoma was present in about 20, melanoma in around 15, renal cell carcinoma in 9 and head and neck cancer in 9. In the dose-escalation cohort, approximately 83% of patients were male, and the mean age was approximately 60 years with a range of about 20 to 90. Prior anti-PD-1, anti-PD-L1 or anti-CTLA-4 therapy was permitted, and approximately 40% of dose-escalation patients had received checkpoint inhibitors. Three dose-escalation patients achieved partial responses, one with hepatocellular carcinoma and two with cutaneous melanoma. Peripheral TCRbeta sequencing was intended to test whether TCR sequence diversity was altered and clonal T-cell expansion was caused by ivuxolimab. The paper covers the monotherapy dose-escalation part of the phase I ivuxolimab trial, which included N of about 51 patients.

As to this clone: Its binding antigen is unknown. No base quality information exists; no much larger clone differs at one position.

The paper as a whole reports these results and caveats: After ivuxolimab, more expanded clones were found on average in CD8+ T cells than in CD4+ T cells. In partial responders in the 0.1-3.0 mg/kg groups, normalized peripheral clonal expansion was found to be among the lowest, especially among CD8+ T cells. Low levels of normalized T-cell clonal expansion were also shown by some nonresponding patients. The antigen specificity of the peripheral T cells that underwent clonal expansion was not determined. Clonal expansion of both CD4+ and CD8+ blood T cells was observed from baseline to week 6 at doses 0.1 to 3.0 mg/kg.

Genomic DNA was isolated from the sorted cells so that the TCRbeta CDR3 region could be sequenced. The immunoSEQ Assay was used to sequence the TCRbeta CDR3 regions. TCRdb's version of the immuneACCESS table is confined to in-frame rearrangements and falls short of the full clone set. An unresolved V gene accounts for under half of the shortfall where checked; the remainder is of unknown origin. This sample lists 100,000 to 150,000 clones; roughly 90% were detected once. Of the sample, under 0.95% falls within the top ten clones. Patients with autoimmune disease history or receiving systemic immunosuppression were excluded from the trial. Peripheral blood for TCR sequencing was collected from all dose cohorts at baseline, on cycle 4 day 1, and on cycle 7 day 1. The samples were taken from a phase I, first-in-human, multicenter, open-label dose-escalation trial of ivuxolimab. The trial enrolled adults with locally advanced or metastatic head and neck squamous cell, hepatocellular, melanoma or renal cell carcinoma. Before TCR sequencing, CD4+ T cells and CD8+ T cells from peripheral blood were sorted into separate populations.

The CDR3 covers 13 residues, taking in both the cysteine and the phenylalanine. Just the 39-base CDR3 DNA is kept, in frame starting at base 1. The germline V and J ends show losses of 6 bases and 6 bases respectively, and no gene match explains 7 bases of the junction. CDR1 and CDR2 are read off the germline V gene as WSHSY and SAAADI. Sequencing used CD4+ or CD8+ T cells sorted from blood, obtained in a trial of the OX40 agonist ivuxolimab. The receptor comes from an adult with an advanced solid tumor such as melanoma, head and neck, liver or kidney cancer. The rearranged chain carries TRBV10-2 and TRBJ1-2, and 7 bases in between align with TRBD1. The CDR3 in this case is CASSETGSDGYTF. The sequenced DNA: TGCGCCAGCAGCGAGACAGGGTCGGATGGCTACACCTTC.